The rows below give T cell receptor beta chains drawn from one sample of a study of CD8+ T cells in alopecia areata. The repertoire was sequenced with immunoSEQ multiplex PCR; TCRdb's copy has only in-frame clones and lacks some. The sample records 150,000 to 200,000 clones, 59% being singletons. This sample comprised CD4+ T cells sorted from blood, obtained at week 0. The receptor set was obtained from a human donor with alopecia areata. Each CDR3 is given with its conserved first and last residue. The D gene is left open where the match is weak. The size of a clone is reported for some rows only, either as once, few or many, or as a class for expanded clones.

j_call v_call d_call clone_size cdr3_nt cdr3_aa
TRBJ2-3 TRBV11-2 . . TGTGCCAGCAGCTTAGGCACAGATACGCAGTATTTT CASSLGTDTQYF
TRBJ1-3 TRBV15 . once TGTGCCACCAGCAGAGTGGCCTGGGGAAACACCATATATTTT CATSRVAWGNTIYF
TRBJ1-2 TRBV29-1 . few TGCAGCGTTGACGGCCCAAGGGAGGGCTACACCTTC CSVDGPREGYTF
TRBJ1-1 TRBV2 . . TGTGCCAGCAGTGAAGAGTTGGCGCGGCCCAGCACTGAAGCTTTCTTT CASSEELARPSTEAFF
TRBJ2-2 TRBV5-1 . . TGCGCCAGCAGCTTGACTGGGACAACAACCGGGACCGGGGAGCTGTTTTTT CASSLTGTTTGTGELFF
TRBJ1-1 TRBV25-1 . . TGTGCCAGCAGTGAGGGCTTGAACACTGAAGCTTTCTTT CASSEGLNTEAFF
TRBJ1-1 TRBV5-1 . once TGCGCCAGCAGCACCCTGGTCAACACTGAAGCTTTCTTT CASSTLVNTEAFF
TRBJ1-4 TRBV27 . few TGTGCCAGCAGTTTCGCAGGGGCCGCAACTAATGAAAAACTGTTTTTT CASSFAGAATNEKLFF
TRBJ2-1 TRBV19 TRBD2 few TGTGCCAGTAGTGTGGGACTAGCGGCCTCCTACAATGAGCAGTTCTTC CASSVGLAASYNEQFF
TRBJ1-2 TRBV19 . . TGTGCCAGTAGTATAGTCTCGCGAGGTTATGGCTACACCTTC CASSIVSRGYGYTF
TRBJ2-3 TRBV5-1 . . TGCGCCAGCAGCTTGGGGGCCTACACAGATACGCAGTATTTT CASSLGAYTDTQYF
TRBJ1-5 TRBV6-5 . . TGTGCCAGCAGCCGCTGGGGGGATCAGCCCCAGCATTTT CASSRWGDQPQHF
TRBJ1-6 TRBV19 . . TGTGCCAGTAGTCCGGACACGGAGAATTCACCCCTCCACTTT CASSPDTENSPLHF
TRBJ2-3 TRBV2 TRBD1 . TGTGCCAGCAGTGTGGACAGGGGAGGTACAGATACGCAGTATTTT CASSVDRGGTDTQYF
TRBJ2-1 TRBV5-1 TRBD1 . TGCGCCAGCAGCTCTTCCGGGACAGGGGTGTCCAATGAGCAGTTCTTC CASSSSGTGVSNEQFF
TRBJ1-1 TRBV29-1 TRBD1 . TGCAGCGTCCGGGACAGGGTATCGAACACTGAAGCTTTCTTT CSVRDRVSNTEAFF
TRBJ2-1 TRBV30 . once TGTGCCAAGAGGGATAAACTCCCCAATGAGCAGTTCTTC CAKRDKLPNEQFF
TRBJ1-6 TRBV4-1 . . TGCGCCAGCAGCCAAGAAGGTACAGTTGGTGCGTCACCCCTCCACTTT CASSQEGTVGASPLHF
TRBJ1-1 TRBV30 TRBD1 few TGTGCCTGGACAGCAGGACAGGGCAACACTGAAGCTTTCTTT CAWTAGQGNTEAFF
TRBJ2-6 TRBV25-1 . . TGTGCCAGCAGTGAGACCGATAGCTCTGGGGCCAACGTCCTGACTTTC CASSETDSSGANVLTF
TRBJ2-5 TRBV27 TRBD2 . TGTGCCAGCAGTTCAGCGGGGGTGGAGACCCAGTACTTC CASSSAGVETQYF
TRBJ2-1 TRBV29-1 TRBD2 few TGCAGCGTTTATAAGACTAGCGGGGGGGCGCTGTACAATGAGCAGTTCTTC CSVYKTSGGALYNEQFF
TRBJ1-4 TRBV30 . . TGTGCCTGGAGCAAGGACGGCCGGGGTGAAAAACTGTTTTTT CAWSKDGRGEKLFF
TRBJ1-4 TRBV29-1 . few TGCAGCGTTCAAAACAATGAAAAACTGTTTTTT CSVQNNEKLFF
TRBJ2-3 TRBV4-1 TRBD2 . TGCGCCAGCAGCCAAGGTGGAAGGACTAGCCAGGCAGATACGCAGTATTTT CASSQGGRTSQADTQYF
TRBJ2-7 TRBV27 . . TGTGCCAGCAGGGGCCGGGGACGGGGGCTTGGCGAGCAGTACTTC CASRGRGRGLGEQYF
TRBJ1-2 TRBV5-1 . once TGCGCCAGCAGCAACAACTATGGCTACACCTTC CASSNNYGYTF
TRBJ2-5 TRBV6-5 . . TGTGCCAGCAGCCGCTCAGCCCTAGGGGAGACCCAGTACTTC CASSRSALGETQYF
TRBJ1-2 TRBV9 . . TGTGCCAGCAGCGTAGAACGGCCGGGGGATGGCTACACCTTC CASSVERPGDGYTF
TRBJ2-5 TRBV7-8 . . TGTGCCAGCAGCTTAGTGGCTCCCCCCGTAGAGACCCAGTACTTC CASSLVAPPVETQYF
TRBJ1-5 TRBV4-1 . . TGCGCCAGCAGCCAGGGACAAGACAATCAGCCCCAGCATTTT CASSQGQDNQPQHF
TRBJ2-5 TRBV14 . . TGTGCCAGCAGCCAAGATCGGTCCGGGCAAGTGACCCAGTACTTC CASSQDRSGQVTQYF
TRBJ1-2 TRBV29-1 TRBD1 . TGCAGCGCCCGGACAGGTCGGGCAATCTATGGCTACACCTTC CSARTGRAIYGYTF
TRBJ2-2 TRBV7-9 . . TGTGCCAGCAGCACAACAGGGACAAACACCGGGGAGCTGTTTTTT CASSTTGTNTGELFF
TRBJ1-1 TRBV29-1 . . TGCAGCGTTGATTCGCCAGTACCTATGAACACTGAAGCTTTCTTT CSVDSPVPMNTEAFF
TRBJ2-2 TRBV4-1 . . TGCGCCAGCAGCCAAGATCTTGTAGACGGGGAGCTGTTTTTT CASSQDLVDGELFF
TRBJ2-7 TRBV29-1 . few TGCAGCGTTGAGCCTCTCCGGGGCCCCGAGCAGTACTTC CSVEPLRGPEQYF
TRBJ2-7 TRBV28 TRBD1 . TGTGCCAGCAGATCCCCAGGGGGCCAGGTTTCCTACGAGCAGTACTTC CASRSPGGQVSYEQYF
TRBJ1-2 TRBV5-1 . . TGCGCCAGCAGCTTGGCAACGGACAGAAATTATGGCTACACCTTC CASSLATDRNYGYTF
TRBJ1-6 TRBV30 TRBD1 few TGTGCCTGGCGACGCCGGGACAGCCAAGAACAAAATTCACCCCTCCACTTT CAWRRRDSQEQNSPLHF
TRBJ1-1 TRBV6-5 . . TGTGCCAGCAGTTACTCGAATAGGAACACTGAAGCTTTCTTT CASSYSNRNTEAFF
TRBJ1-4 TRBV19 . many TGTGCCAGTAGTATAGATCGAGGGCGGCAAAGGAAACTGTTTTTT CASSIDRGRQRKLFF
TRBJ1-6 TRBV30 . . TGTGCCTGGAGTGTAAACAGCAAAAATTCACCCCTCCACTTT CAWSVNSKNSPLHF
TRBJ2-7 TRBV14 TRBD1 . TGTGCCAGCAGCTCCAGACAGGGGTCCTACGAGCAGTACTTC CASSSRQGSYEQYF
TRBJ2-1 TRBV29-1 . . TGCAGCATACGGCAGGGCCATGAGCAGTTCTTC CSIRQGHEQFF
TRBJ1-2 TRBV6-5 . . TGTGCCAGCAGCGGGGCAGGGATCTATGGCTACACCTTC CASSGAGIYGYTF